This T cell receptor beta chain derives from a study of control samples from healthy donors and cancer patients. Germline-derived CDR1 and CDR2 are PRHDT and FYEKMQ (reference sequence). The CDR3 spans 13 residues. The ends were cut back, 8 bases at V and 14 bases at J, with 19 bases in the middle. Clones were read by immunoSEQ multiplex PCR, and TCRdb kept only the in-frame ones, dropping some. The sample lists tens of thousands of clones; roughly nine tenths were seen once. This receptor was taken from a woman between 70 and 85 years old in good health. Sequenced sample: blood. The genes are TRBV13 and TRBJ1-6; D may be TRBD1 (5 bases). The CDR3 region has the DNA TGTGCCAGCGGAGATAGCCGAGGGGTTTCCCTCCACTTT. It is translated as CASGDSRGVSLHF.